These T cell receptor beta chains were read from a single sample in a study of blood T cell repertoires in COVID-19. Using immunoSEQ multiplex PCR, the repertoire was profiled, and TCRdb retains in-frame clones only, with some absent. Among about 270,000 clones listed, roughly nine tenths were seen once. The sequencing input was peripheral blood. All receptors come from a woman aged 60 to 75 who had recovered from COVID-19. The CDR3 runs from the conserved cysteine through the conserved F or W. D genes are given only for firm matches. Size values are once, few and many counts, or a class for expanded clones, and some rows have none.

d_gene	abundance	j_gene	v_gene	CDR3aa	CDR3nt
TRBD1	-	TRBJ1-1	TRBV5-1	CASKELTGLDTEAFF	TGCGCCAGCAAGGAACTGACAGGGTTGGACACTGAAGCTTTCTTT
-	-	TRBJ2-2	TRBV11-2	CASSLEVEGELFF	TGTGCCAGCAGCTTAGAGGTAGAGGGGGAGCTGTTTTTT
-	-	TRBJ2-3	TRBV7-3	CASSPPGGADTQYF	TGTGCCAGCAGCCCACCCGGAGGGGCAGATACGCAGTATTTT
-	-	TRBJ2-7	TRBV5-4	CASSLGHRGRYEQYF	TGTGCCAGCAGCTTGGGACACCGAGGGAGATACGAGCAGTACTTC
-	-	TRBJ2-5	TRBV28	CASRDRAGVTQYF	TGTGCCAGCAGGGACAGGGCGGGGGTGACCCAGTACTTC
-	-	TRBJ2-3	TRBV5-1	CASSLHRAADTQYF	TGCGCCAGCAGCTTGCACAGGGCCGCAGATACGCAGTATTTT
TRBD1	-	TRBJ2-1	TRBV20-1	CSRTGYNEQFF	TGCAGTAGGACAGGCTACAATGAGCAGTTCTTC
-	-	TRBJ2-7	TRBV5-1	CASSLVQVSSSEQYF	TGCGCCAGCAGCTTGGTACAGGTCTCATCGAGCGAGCAGTACTTC
TRBD2	-	TRBJ2-5	TRBV27	CASSFTGLAGATQYF	TGTGCCAGCAGTTTTACGGGACTAGCGGGGGCGACCCAGTACTTC
-	once	TRBJ2-5	TRBV6-2/TRBV6-3	CASSLVGQATQYF	TGTGCCAGCAGTTTAGTGGGTCAGGCGACCCAGTACTTC
-	-	TRBJ1-2	TRBV6-2/TRBV6-3	CASSFIGRDGYTF	TGTGCCAGCAGCTTCATTGGCCGGGATGGCTACACCTTC
TRBD1	many	TRBJ1-4	TRBV3-1/TRBV3-2	CASGKGQGNNEKLFF	TGTGCCAGCGGCAAGGGACAGGGGAATAATGAAAAACTGTTTTTT
-	-	TRBJ2-3	TRBV7-3	CASSSGRTYTDTQYF	TGTGCCAGCAGCTCCGGACGGACATACACAGATACGCAGTATTTT
-	-	TRBJ2-2	TRBV7-2	CASSLAGLGELFF	TGTGCCAGCAGCTTAGCGGGGCTGGGGGAGCTGTTTTTT
TRBD2	few	TRBJ2-3	TRBV19	CASRKDSGGGTDTQYF	TGTGCCAGTAGGAAGGATAGCGGGGGGGGCACAGATACGCAGTATTTT
TRBD2	once	TRBJ2-1	TRBV18	CASSPQAGGRVEQFF	TGTGCCAGCTCTCCACAAGCGGGGGGGCGAGTTGAGCAGTTCTTC
-	-	TRBJ2-6	TRBV10-3	CAISVSSGANVLTF	TGTGCCATCAGTGTGAGCTCTGGGGCCAACGTCCTGACTTTC
TRBD1	-	TRBJ1-2	TRBV6-6	CASSARDRGGGYTF	TGTGCCAGCAGTGCCCGGGACAGGGGCGGAGGCTACACCTTC
-	-	TRBJ2-7	TRBV10-3	CAIRPDSRGYEQYF	TGTGCCATCAGACCAGATTCGCGGGGCTACGAGCAGTACTTC
-	-	TRBJ2-7	TRBV9	CASSVQDRPREQYF	TGTGCCAGCAGCGTGCAGGACAGACCTCGCGAGCAGTACTTC
-	-	TRBJ2-6	TRBV3-1/TRBV3-2	CASSLSGAANVLTF	TGTGCCAGCAGCCTCAGTGGAGCGGCCAACGTCCTGACTTTC
TRBD1	-	TRBJ1-2	TRBV6-2/TRBV6-3	CASSYGTGFNYGYTF	TGTGCCAGCAGTTACGGGACAGGATTTAACTATGGCTACACCTTC
-	-	TRBJ1-2	TRBV9	CASSAEPAGNGYTF	TGTGCCAGCAGCGCCGAGCCGGCAGGCAATGGCTACACCTTC
TRBD2	-	TRBJ2-5	TRBV27	CASSSVPSTSGGAWETQYF	TGTGCCAGCAGTTCCGTTCCCTCGACTAGCGGGGGGGCATGGGAGACCCAGTACTTC
-	-	TRBJ1-1	TRBV28	CASRGGAVRTEAFF	TGTGCCAGCAGAGGAGGGGCTGTGAGGACTGAAGCTTTCTTT
-	-	TRBJ2-7	TRBV5-1	CASSLGGGSEQYF	TGCGCCAGCAGCTTAGGTGGAGGGTCCGAGCAGTACTTC
TRBD2	-	TRBJ2-7	TRBV15	CATSKLLAGLGDEQYF	TGTGCCACCAGCAAACTACTAGCGGGGTTAGGGGACGAGCAGTACTTC
-	-	TRBJ2-5	TRBV20-1	CSASWALQGQETQYF	TGCAGTGCTAGTTGGGCCCTCCAGGGTCAAGAGACCCAGTACTTC
-	-	TRBJ2-1	TRBV7-9	CASSWSFVSVDEQFF	TGTGCCAGCAGCTGGTCTTTCGTTAGCGTCGATGAGCAGTTCTTC
TRBD1	-	TRBJ1-2	TRBV28	CASTRTGPSRGYTF	TGTGCCAGCACCCGGACAGGGCCCTCTCGGGGCTACACCTTC
TRBD1	-	TRBJ1-5	TRBV10-2	CASRGTGNQPQHF	TGCGCCAGCAGGGGGACAGGGAATCAGCCCCAGCATTTT
-	-	TRBJ2-7	TRBV19	CASSSQVPTTEQYF	TGTGCCAGTTCCTCCCAGGTACCCACCACAGAGCAGTACTTC
-	-	TRBJ1-2	TRBV19	CASSRLANYGYTF	TGTGCCAGTAGTAGGCTGGCAAACTATGGCTACACCTTC
TRBD2	-	TRBJ2-1	TRBV29-1	CSVASGVTMADNEQFF	TGCAGCGTTGCGAGCGGGGTGACGATGGCCGACAATGAGCAGTTCTTC
-	-	TRBJ2-3	TRBV5-4	CASSLPGESTDTQYF	TGTGCCAGCAGCTTGCCGGGGGAGAGCACAGATACGCAGTATTTT
-	-	TRBJ1-2	TRBV24-1	CATSERIHSYGYTF	TGTGCCACCAGTGAACGTATCCACAGCTATGGCTACACCTTC
-	-	TRBJ1-4	TRBV5-1	CASSLAVAGVNEKLFF	TGCGCCAGCAGCTTGGCCGTGGCAGGGGTTAATGAAAAACTGTTTTTT
-	once	TRBJ2-3	TRBV11-3	CASSLRGPGDGDTQYF	TGTGCCAGCAGCTTAAGGGGACCAGGGGATGGGGATACGCAGTATTTT
-	-	TRBJ1-4	TRBV27	CASSSRGATNEKLFF	TGTGCCAGCAGTTCCCGCGGGGCAACTAATGAAAAACTGTTTTTT
TRBD2	-	TRBJ2-1	TRBV6-5	CASKESHGGYNEQFF	TGTGCCAGCAAAGAATCACACGGGGGGTACAATGAGCAGTTCTTC
TRBD1	-	TRBJ1-6	TRBV5-4	CASSPRTGGKNSPLHF	TGTGCCAGCAGCCCGCGGACAGGGGGAAAAAATTCACCCCTCCACTTT
TRBD2	-	TRBJ2-1	TRBV12-5	CASGKGLAENNEQFF	TGTGCTAGTGGCAAGGGACTAGCGGAGAACAATGAGCAGTTCTTC
TRBD1	-	TRBJ2-7	TRBV7-3	CASSLTGQGFDEQYF	TGTGCCAGCAGCTTAACGGGACAGGGCTTCGACGAGCAGTACTTC
-	-	TRBJ1-4	TRBV6-2/TRBV6-3	CASSYPLGRAANEKLFF	TGTGCCAGCAGTTACCCCTTGGGGAGGGCGGCTAATGAAAAACTGTTTTTT
TRBD1	-	TRBJ1-2	TRBV6-1	CASSEVYRGSRGYTF	TGTGCCAGCAGTGAAGTGTACAGGGGGTCGAGGGGCTACACCTTC
TRBD1	few	TRBJ1-2	TRBV28	CASTLIGQGAHYGYTF	TGTGCCAGCACCCTTATAGGACAGGGGGCCCACTATGGCTACACCTTC
-	few	TRBJ2-1	TRBV5-1	CASSFNVGGIHEQFF	TGCGCCAGCAGCTTTAACGTGGGGGGAATCCATGAGCAGTTCTTC
-	few	TRBJ1-1	TRBV12-3/TRBV12-4	CASSFSLSLFF	TGTGCCAGCAGTTTTTCGCTGAGTCTCTTCTTT
-	-	TRBJ2-2	TRBV5-6	CASSLLGTTGELFF	TGTGCCAGCAGCTTGCTCGGTACCACCGGGGAGCTGTTTTTT
TRBD2	-	TRBJ2-2	TRBV5-6	CASSTTLLPGLAGSGELFF	TGTGCCAGCAGCACCACGTTGTTACCGGGACTAGCGGGGTCTGGGGAGCTGTTTTTT
TRBD1	-	TRBJ2-3	TRBV7-2	CASSPRGLRTLSTDTQYF	TGTGCCAGCAGCCCAAGGGGGCTTCGGACCCTTAGCACAGATACGCAGTATTTT
-	once	TRBJ2-7	TRBV6-5	CASSLMDTEQYF	TGTGCCAGCTCACTGATGGACACGGAGCAGTACTTC
TRBD2	-	TRBJ2-1	TRBV5-1	CASSLGTSGGVTYNEQFF	TGCGCCAGCAGCTTGGGGACTAGCGGGGGCGTCACCTACAATGAGCAGTTCTTC
-	-	TRBJ2-3	TRBV19	CAKKLGRPSVRGTDTQYF	TGTGCCAAAAAGTTAGGTAGGCCCTCCGTGAGGGGCACAGATACGCAGTATTTT
-	-	TRBJ2-2	TRBV7-9	CASSWGNGELFF	TGTGCCAGCAGCTGGGGCAACGGGGAGCTGTTTTTT
TRBD1	-	TRBJ1-5	TRBV5-1	CASSSEGTANQPQHF	TGCGCCAGCAGCTCGGAGGGGACAGCTAATCAGCCCCAGCATTTT
-	few	TRBJ1-1	TRBV9	CASSAQGGVNTEAFF	TGTGCCAGCAGCGCACAGGGCGGAGTGAACACTGAAGCTTTCTTT
-	-	TRBJ1-2	TRBV7-9	CASRPTGPNYGYTF	TGTGCCAGCAGACCTACAGGGCCAAACTATGGCTACACCTTC
-	-	TRBJ1-1	TRBV4-2	CASSQVGSRGTEAFF	TGTGCCAGCAGCCAAGTAGGGTCCCGGGGGACTGAAGCTTTCTTT